These 18 T cell receptor beta chains originate from one sample sequenced in a study of T cell responses to AZD1222 COVID-19 vaccine. Measured with immunoSEQ multiplex PCR; TCRdb has only the in-frame clones, and not every one. The sample includes fewer than 130,000 clones, 94% seen only once; the top ten take about 3%. The material was peripheral blood, obtained 28 days after the second AZD1222 dose. These receptors came from an adult who received the AZD1222 COVID-19 vaccine.

The table lists this clone with a few counts. The V call is TRBV6-5, the J call TRBJ1-1; D gene ambiguous. Trimming left V 2 bases short and J 0 bases short, with 10 bases between. Germline V gene sequence: CDR1 MNHEY, CDR2 SVGAGI. The CDR3 length is 15 residues. CDR3 sequence: CASSYAGIVNTEAFF. In nucleotides, the CDR3 is TGTGCCAGCAGTTACGCCGGGATAGTGAACACTGAAGCTTTCTTT.

Remarks on this clone: Additional DNA sequences in this sample encode the identical CDR3. This sequence joins TRBV12-3 or TRBV12-4 and TRBJ1-1; 7 bases agree with TRBD1. The J segment lost 2 bases and the V segment lost 6 bases, leaving 3 bases of the junction unmatched. This CDR3 is 13 amino acids long. CDR3 sequence reads: CASRGQLNTEAFF. The CDR3 nucleotides read TGTGCCAGCAGGGGACAGTTAAACACTGAAGCTTTCTTT.

This CDR3 is CASSWTGTSGGAGTDTQYF. The CDR3 region has the DNA TGTGCCAGCAGCTGGACCGGGACTAGCGGGGGGGCCGGGACAGATACGCAGTATTTT. The chain combines TRBV7-2 with TRBJ2-3; 16 positions agree with TRBD2. The junction had 10 bases not matched to a gene; V was cut back by 4 bases and J by 3 bases. CDR1 and CDR2 (germline): SGHTA, FQGNSA. This CDR3 contains 19 residues.

The chain carries TRBV21-1 and TRBJ1-6. TRBV21-1 counts as a pseudogene. The CDR3 extends over 15 amino acids. The CDR3 DNA sequence: TGTGCCAGCAGCAGGTACACCAAGTCGGGTTCACCCCTCCACTTT. This translates into CASSRYTKSGSPLHF.

The V gene is TRBV6-4, the J gene TRBJ2-1; D call uncertain. The length of the CDR3 is 13 residues. Per the germline V gene, CDR1 is MRHNA and CDR2 is SNTAGT. V was cut by 4 bases and J by 10 bases, with 14 bases left in between. The DNA for the CDR3 is TGTGCCAGCAGTGCCCTAGGAATCGACGAGCAGTTCTTC. This codes for CASSALGIDEQFF.

V gene TRBV5-4 combines with J gene TRBJ2-3; D not resolved. This CDR3 is built from 15 residues. V was cut by 4 bases and J by 2 bases, with 14 bases left in between. Germline V gene lookup returns CDR1 SGHNT and CDR2 YYREEE (reference sequence). Written as DNA, the CDR3 is TGTGCCAGCAGCGTGGGCGGTATATCCACAGATACGCAGTATTTT. Translation: CASSVGGISTDTQYF.

This chain connects TRBV7-5 to TRBJ2-1; TRBD2 is taken as the D call from the table, unchecked against the DNA. TRBV7-5 is listed as a pseudogene. The CDR3 is 14 residues long. CDR3 residues: CVRSFVLDHNEQFF. The CDR3 nucleotides are TGTGTCAGAAGCTTTGTCCTAGACCACAATGAGCAGTTCTTC.

This rearrangement joins TRBV6-5 to TRBJ1-5; D remains ambiguous. Trimming took off 4 bases at V and 0 bases at J, with 13 bases between the two ends. CDR3 length equals 16 residues. Germline CDR1 MNHEY, CDR2 SVGAGI. In DNA, the CDR3 is TGTGCCAGCAGTTCCTTTAACAGTGATAGCAATCAGCCCCAGCATTTT. It specifies CASSSFNSDSNQPQHF.

The chain has TRBV9 and TRBJ1-2, with 7 positions matching TRBD1. This CDR3 is built from 13 residues. Germline lookup yields CDR1 SGDLS and CDR2 YYNGEE. Unmatched junction bases numbered 2, after V lost 4 bases and J lost 2 bases. This CDR3 is CASSQGQNYGYTF. The CDR3 DNA sequence: TGTGCCAGCAGCCAGGGACAGAACTATGGCTACACCTTC.

V usage is TRBV6-5 and J usage is TRBJ2-5, with D possibly being TRBD1 or TRBD2 (5 bases each). This CDR3 comprises 15 residues. The V end was cut by 0 bases, the J end by 8 bases, with 16 bases between. Germline V CDR1 and CDR2: MNHEY, SVGAGI. Here the CDR3 reads CASSYSIVAGDTQYF. CDR3 coding DNA: TGTGCCAGCAGTTACTCGATCGTTGCCGGGGACACCCAGTACTTC.

With regard to this clone: Other DNA sequences in this specimen translate into the identical CDR3. CDR3 sequence: CASSPGRNSNQPQHF. The CDR3 DNA follows: TGTGCCAGCTCACCGGGGCGGAATAGCAATCAGCCCCAGCATTTT. The chain is built from TRBV18 and TRBJ1-5; possibly TRBD1 for D (5 bases). Germline CDR1 reads KGHSH; CDR2 reads LQKENI. The CDR3 sequence is 15 residues long. Deletions cut 3 bases from V and 0 bases from J, with 9 bases between.

The chain couples TRBV5-1 to TRBJ1-3, with TRBD1 identical over 8 bases. Germline-derived CDR1 and CDR2 are SGHRS and YFSETQ. This CDR3 comprises 14 residues. V lost 3 bases to trimming and J lost 7 bases; unmatched junction nucleotides: 6. In DNA form, the CDR3 reads TGCGCCAGCAGCTATGGACAGGGTGAGAACACCATATATTTT. It specifies CASSYGQGENTIYF.

The V and J genes are TRBV3-1 (or the pseudogene TRBV3-2) and TRBJ2-1; 14 nucleotides line up with TRBD2. This CDR3 is 14 amino acids long. With 3 bases clipped from V and 14 bases from J, the junction kept 6 bases outside the gene matches. In germline, CDR1 is LGHDT, CDR2 YNNKEL (reference sequence). In DNA, the CDR3 is TGTGCCAGCAGCCAGGGGACTAGCGGGAGCTTTGAGTTCTTC. Its translation: CASSQGTSGSFEFF.

This clone appeared once. This sequence joins TRBV19 and TRBJ1-5; TRBD1 matches 7 bases. The CDR3 loop spans 12 amino acids. Germline V gives CDR1 LNHDA, CDR2 SQIVND (reference sequence). J lost 4 bases, V lost 6 bases, and 0 bases had no gene match. CDR3: CASRGQNQPQHF. In nucleotides, the CDR3 is TGTGCCAGTAGGGGACAGAATCAGCCCCAGCATTTT.

This chain joins TRBV6-5 and TRBJ2-5; D remains ambiguous. V was clipped by 0 bases and J by 1 base, with 12 bases between them. The CDR3 runs to 16 residues. The germline CDR1 and CDR2 sequences are MNHEY and SVGAGI. CDR3 sequence (DNA): TGTGCCAGCAGTTACTCCTTCACAGCCCTCCAAGAGACCCAGTACTTC. Amino acids: CASSYSFTALQETQYF.

This chain connects TRBV3-1 (or the pseudogene TRBV3-2) to TRBJ1-2, with D possibly matching TRBD1 (6 bases). V lost 1 base, J lost 0 bases, and 12 bases lay in between. Germline CDR1 and CDR2: LGHDT and YNNKEL (reference sequence). The CDR3 sequence is 16 residues long. CDR3 amino acids: CASSQGRGRANYGYTF. The DNA of the CDR3 is TGTGCCAGCAGCCAAGGGAGGGGGAGAGCTAACTATGGCTACACCTTC.

The rearrangement links TRBV29-1 to TRBJ1-4, with TRBD1 matching over 9 bases. Trimming removed 7 bases from V and 7 bases from J; junction bases left unmatched: 7. CDR1 SQVTM and CDR2 ANQGSEA come from the germline V gene. The CDR3 length is 13 residues. The CDR3, as DNA: TGCAGCGCGGGGACAGGGTTGAGTGAAAAACTGTTTTTT. Translated: CSAGTGLSEKLFF.

The genes are TRBV6-6 and TRBJ1-2; D gene ambiguous. The CDR3 sequence is 15 residues long. Deletions cut 0 bases from V and 4 bases from J, with 12 bases between. Germline-derived CDR1 and CDR2 are MNHNY and SVGAGI (reference sequence). CDR3 protein: CASSYSGHSGYGYTF. In DNA form, the CDR3 reads TGTGCCAGCAGTTACTCAGGGCATTCGGGCTATGGCTACACCTTC.